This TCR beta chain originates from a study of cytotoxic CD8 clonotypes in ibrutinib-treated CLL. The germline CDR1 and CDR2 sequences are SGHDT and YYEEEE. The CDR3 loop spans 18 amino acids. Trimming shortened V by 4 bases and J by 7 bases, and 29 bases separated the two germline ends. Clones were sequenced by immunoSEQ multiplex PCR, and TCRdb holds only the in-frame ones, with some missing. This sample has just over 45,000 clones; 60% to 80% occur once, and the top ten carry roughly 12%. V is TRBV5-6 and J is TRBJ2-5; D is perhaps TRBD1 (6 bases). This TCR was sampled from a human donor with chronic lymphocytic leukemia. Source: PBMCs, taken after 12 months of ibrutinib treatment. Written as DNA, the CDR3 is TGTGCCAGCAGCGGCTTGGGGATGGGCAGGGGAACTCCGTGGACCCAGTACTTC. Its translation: CASSGLGMGRGTPWTQYF.